The 17 T cell receptor beta chains given below trace back to one sample, sequenced in a study of T cell responses to AZD1222 COVID-19 vaccine. Produced via immunoSEQ multiplex PCR; TCRdb's table is partial and in-frame only. Of under 130,000 clones in the sample, 91% were seen once. Sample: peripheral blood, taken on day 0 of AZD1222 vaccination. The receptor source for this set is an adult in good health.

The J gene is TRBJ2-7, the V gene TRBV28, with a possible D match to TRBD1 (6 bases). Germline V gene sequence: CDR1 MDHEN, CDR2 SYDVKM. V lost 7 bases and J 2 bases, leaving 18 bases between the germline ends. The CDR3 runs 15 residues. The DNA for the CDR3 is TGTGCCAGCATCCCCCAGGGGATCGAAGCCTACGAGCAGTACTTC. Its protein product is CASIPQGIEAYEQYF. Filled out from reference TRBV28 and TRBJ2-7, the complete variable domain reads DVKVTQSSRYLVKRTGEKVFLECVQDMDHENMFWYRQDPGLGLRLIYFSYDVKMKEKGDIPEGYSVSREKKERFSLILESASTNQTSMYLCASIPQGIEAYEQYFGPGTRLTVT.

The rearrangement joins TRBV6-5 to TRBJ2-2; TRBD1 agrees at 10 bases. With 4 bases clipped from V and 6 bases from J, the junction kept 8 bases outside the gene matches. Germline-derived CDR1 and CDR2 are MNHEY and SVGAGI. This CDR3 comprises 16 residues. CDR3: CASSWAGTGASGELFF. The CDR3, as DNA: TGTGCCAGCAGTTGGGCAGGGACAGGGGCTTCCGGGGAGCTGTTTTTT.

The chain recombines TRBV10-1 with TRBJ2-3; D is undetermined. Trimming stripped 3 bases from V and 2 bases from J, with 6 bases between. From germline, CDR1 is WNHNN and CDR2 SYGVQD (reference sequence). This CDR3 is built from 13 residues. The CDR3 DNA is TGCGCCAGCAGTGACCTTATCACAGATACGCAGTATTTT. This gives the protein CASSDLITDTQYF.

V and J are TRBV28 and TRBJ2-1, with unresolved D. The germline CDR1 and CDR2 sequences are MDHEN and SYDVKM. V was pared by 3 bases and J by 7 bases, with 13 bases between. The CDR3 totals 14 residues. The CDR3 DNA reads TGTGCCAGCAGTTTTTACGGGCTCCTTAATGAGCAGTTCTTC. It yields the protein CASSFYGLLNEQFF. The whole variable domain, filled in from reference TRBV28 and TRBJ2-1, reads DVKVTQSSRYLVKRTGEKVFLECVQDMDHENMFWYRQDPGLGLRLIYFSYDVKMKEKGDIPEGYSVSREKKERFSLILESASTNQTSMYLCASSFYGLLNEQFFGPGTRLTVL.

The rearrangement uses TRBV28 and TRBJ2-7, with D tentatively TRBD1 (7 bases). The CDR3 sequence is 13 residues long. CDR1 is MDHEN and CDR2 is SYDVKM in the germline V gene. V was pared by 6 bases and J by 5 bases, with 14 bases between. CDR3 sequence (DNA): TGTGCCAGCAGACCCACAGGGGAGGACGAGCAGTACTTC. This sequence encodes CASRPTGEDEQYF. The full variable domain, its missing parts supplied by reference TRBV28 and TRBJ2-7, is DVKVTQSSRYLVKRTGEKVFLECVQDMDHENMFWYRQDPGLGLRLIYFSYDVKMKEKGDIPEGYSVSREKKERFSLILESASTNQTSMYLCASRPTGEDEQYFGPGTRLTVT.

This clone came up once. A read error may account for a junction end that differs from germline. The rearrangement uses TRBV12-3 or TRBV12-4 and TRBJ2-3; D is possibly TRBD2 (5 bases). The CDR3 covers 13 residues. CDR3 in amino acids: CASSLAATDTQYF. CDR3 DNA sequence: TGTGCCAGCAGTCTAGCAGCCACAGATACGCAGTATTTT.

This chain connects TRBV5-1 to TRBJ2-5; 10 bases agree with TRBD2. Per germline, CDR1 SGHRS and CDR2 YFSETQ. The CDR3 covers 17 residues. Germline trimming cut 4 bases from V and 5 bases from J; bases unmatched to any gene: 14. The CDR3 bases are TGCGCCAGCAGCATTACAGGGTCTAGCGGGAGTGGGGAGACCCAGTACTTC. Translation gives CASSITGSSGSGETQYF.

The V gene is TRBV19, the J gene TRBJ2-7, with 9 bases matching TRBD2. Trimming removed 10 bases from V and 6 bases from J; junction bases left unmatched: 10. The length of the CDR3 is 13 residues. The V gene's germline CDR1 is LNHDA and CDR2 SQIVND (reference sequence). The CDR3 nucleotides read TGTGCCACATCTAGCGGGATCCTCTTCGAGCAGTACTTC. Protein sequence: CATSSGILFEQYF.

The V gene is TRBV7-9, the J gene TRBJ2-7; possibly TRBD2 for D (5 bases). The V end lost 5 bases, the J end lost 3 bases, and 17 bases lay between the germline ends. The germline CDR1 and CDR2 sequences are SEHNR and FQNEAQ (reference sequence). The CDR3 sequence is 15 residues long. CDR3 DNA sequence: TGTGCCAGCAGCCCTCCGGGAAGGACGAGCTACGAGCAGTACTTC. It is translated as CASSPPGRTSYEQYF.

V is TRBV28 and J is TRBJ2-7; TRBD2 aligns across 7 bases. The CDR3 has 15 amino acids. Germline V CDR1 and CDR2: MDHEN, SYDVKM. V lost 2 bases, J lost 3 bases, and 7 bases stayed unmatched. As DNA, the CDR3 is TGTGCCAGCAGTTTAGGGCTAGCGGTGGGCTACGAGCAGTACTTC. Translation gives CASSLGLAVGYEQYF.

Comment on this clone: Different DNA sequences within this sample yield the same CDR3. This chain connects TRBV28 to TRBJ1-6, with D unresolved. CDR1 is MDHEN, CDR2 SYDVKM, per germline. V was shortened by 2 bases and J by 6 bases, with 8 bases between the two germline ends. The CDR3 has 14 residues. The CDR3 coding sequence is TGTGCCAGCAGTTTAGCAGGCGGTAATTCACCCCTCCACTTT. As protein: CASSLAGGNSPLHF.

The V gene is TRBV7-9, the J gene TRBJ2-5; the D is unclear. Germline V gene lookup returns CDR1 SEHNR and CDR2 FQNEAQ (reference sequence). The CDR3 has 15 residues. Between the trimmed V and J ends, which lost 3 bases and 1 base, there was a span of 12 bases. In DNA form, the CDR3 reads TGTGCCAGCAGCTTGAGTGGAACCCCCCAAGAGACCCAGTACTTC. Translation gives CASSLSGTPQETQYF.

The CDR3 sequence is CATSRTAPGEQFF. In DNA form, the CDR3 reads TGTGCCACCAGCAGGACAGCCCCGGGGGAGCAGTTCTTC. The rearrangement joins TRBV15 to TRBJ2-1, with D perhaps given as TRBD1 or TRBD2 (5 bases each). Trimming pared 3 bases from V and 10 bases from J, leaving 13 bases between. Looked up from germline, CDR1 is LNHNV and CDR2 is YYDKDF (reference sequence). This CDR3 is built from 13 residues.

The chain joins TRBV4-2 to TRBJ2-7, with 7 bases fitting TRBD2. Losses at the gene ends were 0 bases for V and 1 base for J; bases not matched to a gene: 3. CDR1 and CDR2 (germline): LGHNA, YNFKEQ. This CDR3 comprises 15 residues. The CDR3 DNA reads as TGTGCCAGCAGCCAAGACAGGACTAGTTCCTACGAGCAGTACTTC. Translated, it gives CASSQDRTSSYEQYF.

This clone occurred once. The chain has TRBV15 and TRBJ1-6; D unresolved. Germline-derived CDR1 and CDR2 are LNHNV and YYDKDF (reference sequence). The length of the CDR3 is 15 residues. V was cut by 5 bases and J by 7 bases, with 15 bases left in between. This CDR3 reads CATSGGQLSNSPLHF. As DNA, the CDR3 is TGTGCCACCAGCGGCGGGCAGCTGTCCAATTCACCCCTCCACTTT. The full variable domain, with the rest looked up from reference TRBV15 and TRBJ1-6, is DAMVIQNPRYQVTQFGKPVTLSCSQTLNHNVMYWYQQKSSQAPKLLFHYYDKDFNNEADTPDNFQSRRPNTSFCFLDIRSPGLGDTAMYLCATSGGQLSNSPLHFGNGTRLTVT.

The V gene is TRBV7-9, the J gene TRBJ2-1; 8 bases align to TRBD2. Germline V gene sequence: CDR1 SEHNR, CDR2 FQNEAQ (reference sequence). The trim removed 4 bases at V and 3 bases at J, leaving 5 bases unmatched. The CDR3 extends over 15 amino acids. For the CDR3, the DNA is TGTGCCAGCAGCTCGGCGGCGGGAGGCTACAATGAGCAGTTCTTC. This codes for CASSSAAGGYNEQFF.

The rearrangement joins TRBV7-6 to TRBJ2-1, with TRBD2 matching over 11 bases. The CDR3 sequence is 15 residues long. Germline assignment: CDR1 SGHVS and CDR2 FNYEAQ. The junction had 6 bases not matched to a gene; V was cut back by 5 bases and J by 6 bases. The CDR3 sequence is CASSPLAGGRNEQFF. The DNA of the CDR3 is TGTGCCAGCAGCCCCCTAGCGGGAGGCCGCAATGAGCAGTTCTTC.